This T cell receptor (beta chain) was captured in a study of blood T cell repertoires in COVID-19. In germline, CDR1 is SGHTA, CDR2 FQGNSA. The trim removed 5 bases at V and 8 bases at J, leaving 6 bases unmatched. The CDR3 totals 13 residues. Adults between about 18 and 95 years of age took part from approximately 24 US areas. All recovered Cohort 3 donors got two negative PCRs, got clearance, or saw symptom resolution. Source study methods: Quantification of nucleated cells was approximated via reference gene primer amplification. The repertoire was sequenced with immunoSEQ multiplex PCR; TCRdb's copy has only in-frame clones and lacks some. V and J calls and clone size are as listed in that table; D and trimming were resolved from the DNA. The data hold 400,000 to 450,000 clones, with roughly nine tenths observed a single time. This clone was counted at least ten times.

Sequencing was carried out using PBMCs or T cells enriched from blood (not recorded which). The chain joins TRBV7-2 to TRBJ1-2, with 9 bases matching TRBD1. The clonotype comes from a man between 25 and 39 years old who had recovered from COVID-19. As DNA, the CDR3 is TGTGCCAGCAGCGTGGGACAGGGCGAGGGCTACACCTTC. Its protein product is CASSVGQGEGYTF.